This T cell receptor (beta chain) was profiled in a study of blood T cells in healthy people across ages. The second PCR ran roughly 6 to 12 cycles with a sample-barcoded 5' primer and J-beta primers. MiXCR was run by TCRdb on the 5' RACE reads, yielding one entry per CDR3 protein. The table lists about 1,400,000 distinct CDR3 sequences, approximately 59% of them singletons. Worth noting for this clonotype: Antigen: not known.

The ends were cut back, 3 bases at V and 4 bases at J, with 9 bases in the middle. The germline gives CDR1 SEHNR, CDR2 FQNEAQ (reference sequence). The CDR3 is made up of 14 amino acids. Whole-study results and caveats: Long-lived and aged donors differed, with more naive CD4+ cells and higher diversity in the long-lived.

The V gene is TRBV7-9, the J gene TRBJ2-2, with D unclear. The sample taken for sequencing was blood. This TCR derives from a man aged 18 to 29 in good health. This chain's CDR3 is CASSLRPSTGELFF. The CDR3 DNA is TGTGCCAGCAGCTTGAGACCAAGCACCGGGGAGCTGTTTTTT.